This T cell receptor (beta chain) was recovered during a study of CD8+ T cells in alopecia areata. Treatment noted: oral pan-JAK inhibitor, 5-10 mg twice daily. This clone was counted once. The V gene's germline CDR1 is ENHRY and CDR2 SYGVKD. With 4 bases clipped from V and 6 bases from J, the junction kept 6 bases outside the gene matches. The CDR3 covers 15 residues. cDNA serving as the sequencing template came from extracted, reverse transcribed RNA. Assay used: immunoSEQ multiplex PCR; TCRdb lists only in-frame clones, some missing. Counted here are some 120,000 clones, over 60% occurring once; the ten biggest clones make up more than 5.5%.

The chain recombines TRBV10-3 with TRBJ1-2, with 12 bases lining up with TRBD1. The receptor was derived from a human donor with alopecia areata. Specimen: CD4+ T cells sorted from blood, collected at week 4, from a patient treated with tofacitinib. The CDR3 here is CAISGWDRGRDGYTF. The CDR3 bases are TGTGCCATCAGTGGATGGGACAGGGGGCGGGATGGCTACACCTTC.